These 21 T cell receptor beta chains originate from one sample sequenced in a study of control samples from healthy donors and cancer patients. Here immunoSEQ multiplex PCR was the method, and the copy in TCRdb shows in-frame clones only, minus some. The data contain fewer than 60,000 clones, 86% of them seen just once; the ten biggest clones take up approximately 3%. The sequenced sample consisted of PBMCs. These receptors all come from a woman in her fifties or sixties with lung cancer.

This clone is medium-sized in the sample. The conserved phenylalanine or tryptophan normally closing the CDR3 is absent here, so this likely arose from a read error. The limits of the CDR3 on the DNA are not certain, so only TCRdb's listed CDR3 is given. This chain connects TRBV6-1 to TRBJ1-2; the listed D gene, TRBD1, was not tested against the DNA. Germline CDR1 and CDR2: MNHNS and SASEGT. The CDR3 is made up of 10 amino acids, end residues included. The CDR3 sequence: CASSEVGQVV.

This chain's CDR3 is CASSQERSNQPQHF. The DNA for the CDR3 is TGCGCCAGCAGCCAAGAACGGAGCAATCAGCCCCAGCATTTT. The rearrangement joins TRBV4-3 to TRBJ1-5; the D is unclear. Germline CDR1 reads LGHNA; CDR2 reads YSLEER. The CDR3 contains 14 residues. V lost 0 bases and J lost 1, with 4 bases in between.

The chain employs TRBV28 and TRBJ1-1; perhaps TRBD1 as D (6 bases). V dropped 6 bases and J dropped 5 bases, with 19 bases sitting between them. Germline V gene sequence: CDR1 MDHEN, CDR2 SYDVKM. This CDR3 spans 15 amino acids. Here the CDR3 reads CASRGIQGFGTEAFF. The CDR3 DNA reads as TGTGCCAGCAGAGGAATACAGGGATTTGGGACTGAAGCTTTCTTT.

V is TRBV29-1 and J is TRBJ1-1; D ambiguous. CDR1 and CDR2 from the germline V gene are SQVTM and ANQGSEA. Trimming stripped 3 bases from V and 6 bases from J, with 26 bases between. The CDR3 is made up of 17 amino acids. The CDR3 reads CSVEGYIADNSVSEAFF. The CDR3 DNA sequence: TGCAGCGTTGAGGGGTATATTGCGGATAACAGTGTCTCTGAAGCTTTCTTT.

This chain links TRBV29-1 with TRBJ2-1; D remains ambiguous. Trimming left V 4 bases short and J 3 bases short, with 10 bases between. The germline CDR1 and CDR2 sequences are SQVTM and ANQGSEA. This CDR3 contains 13 residues. CDR3: CSVVPPDYNEQFF. Written as DNA, the CDR3 is TGCAGCGTTGTCCCTCCTGACTACAATGAGCAGTTCTTC.

This chain uses TRBV12-3 or TRBV12-4 with TRBJ1-5; TRBD1 is a possible D gene (6 bases). This CDR3 is 12 amino acids long. V lost 3 bases, J lost 10 bases, and 10 bases lay in between. The CDR3 sequence is CASSFGGGPQHF. The CDR3 coding sequence is TGTGCCAGCAGTTTTGGGGGGGGCCCCCAGCATTTT.

The CDR3 loop reads CASSGGAGTYEQYF. Here the CDR3 DNA reads TGTGCCAGCAGCGGAGGGGCTGGGACCTACGAGCAGTACTTC. V and J are TRBV5-6 and TRBJ2-7, with a tentative D call TRBD2 (6 bases). This CDR3 comprises 14 residues. The ends were cut back, 4 bases at V and 2 bases at J, with 13 bases in the middle. Per germline, CDR1 SGHDT and CDR2 YYEEEE. The full variable domain, its missing parts supplied by reference TRBV5-6 and TRBJ2-7, is DAGVTQSPTHLIKTRGQQVTLRCSPKSGHDTVSWYQQALGQGPQFIFQYYEEEERQRGNFPDRFSGHQFPNYSSELNVNALLLGDSALYLCASSGGAGTYEQYFGPGTRLTVT.

This sequence joins TRBV5-1 and TRBJ1-1; the D gene is possibly TRBD1 (5 bases). CDR1 and CDR2 (germline): SGHRS, YFSETQ. CDR3 length: 14 amino acids. V was shortened by 0 bases and J by 0 bases, with 6 bases between the two germline ends. The CDR3 loop reads CASSLEGMNTEAFF. The CDR3 bases are TGCGCCAGCAGCTTGGAGGGGATGAACACTGAAGCTTTCTTT.

This chain links TRBV7-9 with TRBJ1-1; D unresolved. With 4 bases removed from V and 1 base from J, the gap between germline ends came to 7 bases. The CDR3 has 13 amino acids. The germline V gene encodes CDR1 SEHNR and CDR2 FQNEAQ (reference sequence). The CDR3 nucleotides read TGTGCCAGCAGCTACAGACAGAACACTGAAGCTTTCTTT. It is translated as CASSYRQNTEAFF.

This clone has a handful of counts. The sample has other DNA sequences that encode this CDR3 too. J is TRBJ2-7 and V is TRBV7-9; TRBD2 aligns across 9 bases. The junction had 1 base not matched to a gene; V was cut back by 1 base and J by 0 bases. This CDR3 region has 15 residues. CDR1 is SEHNR and CDR2 is FQNEAQ in the germline V gene (reference sequence). The CDR3 DNA is TGTGCCAGCAGCTTAGGCGGGGGGGCCTCCTACGAGCAGTACTTC. It encodes CASSLGGGASYEQYF.

V and J are TRBV7-9 and TRBJ1-4; D ambiguous. Looked up from germline, CDR1 is SEHNR and CDR2 is FQNEAQ (reference sequence). Trimming took off 1 base at V and 5 bases at J, with 20 bases between the two ends. The CDR3 runs to 18 residues. CDR3 in DNA: TGTGCCAGCAGCTTAGGGGAAGTTTCGGTCCTACTGAATGAAAAACTGTTTTTT. It specifies CASSLGEVSVLLNEKLFF.

This clone was seen a single time. This chain links TRBV19 with TRBJ1-1; D might be TRBD1 (5 bases). The germline V and J ends were trimmed by 4 bases and 5 bases, with 11 bases remaining between them. CDR1 and CDR2 (germline): LNHDA, SQIVND (reference sequence). The CDR3 length is 13 residues. The CDR3 bases are TGTGCCAGTAGTACCCAGGGAGTAACTGAAGCTTTCTTT. Its protein product is CASSTQGVTEAFF.

The V call is TRBV18, the J call TRBJ2-5; 14 nucleotides match TRBD2. Germline V gene data show CDR1 as KGHSH and CDR2 as LQKENI. This CDR3 has 16 amino acids. The V segment lost 6 bases and the J segment 1 base; nucleotides outside the gene matches: 4. CDR3 sequence: CASSLGLAGGQETQYF. Here the CDR3 DNA reads TGTGCCAGCTCCCTTGGACTAGCGGGGGGCCAAGAGACCCAGTACTTC.

The chain has TRBV6-5 and TRBJ2-3, with D possibly being TRBD2 (5 bases). V lost 0 bases to trimming and J lost 2 bases, with 9 bases between them. Per the germline V gene, CDR1 is MNHEY and CDR2 is SVGAGI. There are 15 residues in the CDR3. CDR3 in DNA: TGTGCCAGCAGTTACTCAACCGGGAACACAGATACGCAGTATTTT. Its translation is CASSYSTGNTDTQYF.

The J gene is TRBJ2-7, the V gene TRBV14, with 8 bases that match TRBD1. Losses at the gene ends were 1 base for V and 4 bases for J; bases not matched to a gene: 3. Germline CDR1 reads SGHDN; CDR2 reads FVKESK. The CDR3 totals 14 residues. CDR3 sequence: CASSQGTGRYEQYF. The CDR3 coding sequence is TGTGCCAGCAGCCAAGGGACAGGGAGGTACGAGCAGTACTTC.

This chain joins TRBV7-9 and TRBJ1-2; 7 bases fit TRBD1. Germline assignment: CDR1 SEHNR and CDR2 FQNEAQ (reference sequence). The CDR3 runs to 15 residues. J lost 1 base, V lost 3 bases, and 5 bases had no gene match. CDR3 sequence reads: CASSFDRDSNYGYTF. The DNA for the CDR3 is TGTGCCAGCAGCTTCGACCGGGACAGTAACTATGGCTACACCTTC.

J is TRBJ2-3 and V is TRBV11-2, with D possibly being TRBD1 or TRBD2 (6 bases each). Germline loops: CDR1 SGHAT, CDR2 FQNNGV. V lost 1 base, J lost 4 bases, and 12 bases lay in between. The CDR3 consists of 15 residues. The CDR3 region is CASSLGGGRADTQYF. CDR3 DNA: TGTGCCAGCAGCTTAGGAGGGGGGCGGGCAGATACGCAGTATTTT.

The chain is built from TRBV7-2 and TRBJ1-4; maybe TRBD1 (5 bases). Per the germline V gene, CDR1 is SGHTA and CDR2 is FQGNSA. This CDR3 contains 16 residues. The V end lost 5 bases, the J end lost 7 bases, and 20 bases lay between the germline ends. The DNA for the CDR3 is TGTGCCAGCAGCGTGGGACCGGACCACTCCTTTGAAAAACTGTTTTTT. This encodes CASSVGPDHSFEKLFF.

This chain connects TRBV6-2 or TRBV6-3 to TRBJ2-1; TRBD1 agrees at 7 bases. Losses at the gene ends were 5 bases for V and 7 bases for J; bases not matched to a gene: 11. The V gene's germline CDR1 is MNHEY and CDR2 SVGEGT. The CDR3 is made up of 15 amino acids. CDR3 amino acids: CASSEGQQHGNEQFF. DNA of the CDR3: TGTGCCAGCAGTGAGGGACAGCAGCATGGAAATGAGCAGTTCTTC.

This chain links TRBV19 with TRBJ2-3, with D possibly being TRBD2 (6 bases). CDR3 length: 15 residues. Germline CDR1 reads LNHDA; CDR2 reads SQIVND (reference sequence). Trimming stripped 4 bases from V and 0 bases from J, with 11 bases between. The CDR3 reads CASSTWGTSTDTQYF. The CDR3 coding sequence is TGTGCCAGTAGTACTTGGGGGACTAGCACAGATACGCAGTATTTT.

The chain employs TRBV18 and TRBJ1-5; tentative D call: TRBD1 (6 bases). From germline, CDR1 is KGHSH and CDR2 LQKENI. The V end was cut by 4 bases, the J end by 2 bases, with 15 bases between. This CDR3 comprises 16 residues. The CDR3 DNA reads TGTGCCAGCTCACGAATACAGGGAGTCGGCAATCAGCCCCAGCATTTT. Translated: CASSRIQGVGNQPQHF.